One sample yielded the 18 T cell receptor beta chains listed below, sequenced in a study of CXCR3-negative and CXCR3-positive naive CD8 T cells. The authors made the TRB cDNA libraries by 5' RACE using UMI labels. TCRdb re-called the 5' RACE reads and catalogs CDR3 proteins one per entry, DNA excluded. This sample's clone table lists 69,000 or so distinct CDR3 sequences. The sample taken for sequencing was naive CXCR3- CD8+ T cells from blood. Described subset: CD45RO-CCR7+CD27+CD95- naive CD8+ T cells lacking CXCR3 (TNR3-). These TCRs come from a human donor in good health. Some clones in this sample may be carry-over from other donors' samples.

This chain joins TRBV28 and TRBJ2-1; lacking DNA, the TRBD1 call made by TCRdb goes unchecked. Germline CDR1 and CDR2: MDHEN and SYDVKM. The CDR3 length is 14 residues. The CDR3 spells CASSYGTGGNEQFF.

V and J are TRBV27 and TRBJ2-7. Germline V gene sequence: CDR1 MNHEY, CDR2 SMNVEV (reference sequence). The CDR3 is 14 residues long. This CDR3 is CASSLSSGTYEQYF.

The chain links TRBV4-2 to TRBJ1-6. CDR1 and CDR2 from the germline V gene are LGHNA and YNFKEQ. This CDR3 is built from 13 residues. The CDR3 spells CASSLNQEGTLHF.

The J gene is TRBJ1-1, the V gene TRBV20-1; TCRdb's D call of TRBD1 is untestable without DNA. Germline V gene data show CDR1 as DFQATT and CDR2 as SNEGSKA (reference sequence). This CDR3 spans 15 amino acids. The CDR3 region is CSARGPGGRLSEAFF.

The rearrangement uses TRBV5-1 and TRBJ2-7. The CDR3 runs to 15 residues. Germline V CDR1 and CDR2: SGHRS, YFSETQ. CDR3 residues: CASSISSPNSYEQYF.

CDR3 sequence: CASRTAGTDEQFF. The chain carries TRBV6-1 and TRBJ2-1; TCRdb indicates TRBD2, and absent DNA this call remains unverified. This CDR3 has 13 residues. Per germline, CDR1 MNHNS and CDR2 SASEGT.

CDR3 region: CASSPPGTPGKLFF. This sequence joins TRBV7-6 and TRBJ1-4; TCRdb's D call of TRBD1 is untestable without DNA. The CDR3 has 14 residues. In germline, CDR1 is SGHVS, CDR2 FNYEAQ.

The chain has TRBV6-2 or TRBV6-3 and TRBJ2-7. CDR3 length: 11 amino acids. Germline lookup yields CDR1 MNHEY and CDR2 SVGEGT. CDR3 loop: CASSYDYEQYF.

The chain couples TRBV11-2 to TRBJ2-7. Germline CDR1 is SGHAT and CDR2 is FQNNGV. The CDR3 is made up of 13 amino acids. Here the CDR3 reads CASSLSQFFEQYF. The full variable domain, with the rest looked up from reference TRBV11-2 and TRBJ2-7, is EAGVAQSPRYKIIEKRQSVAFWCNPISGHATLYWYQQILGQGPKLLIQFQNNGVVDDSQLPKDRFSAERLKGVDSTLKIQPAKLEDSAVYLCASSLSQFFEQYFGPGTRLTVT.

J is TRBJ2-7 and V is TRBV5-1. CDR1 SGHRS and CDR2 YFSETQ come from the germline V gene. The CDR3 sequence is 15 residues long. The CDR3 protein is CASSLDREFSYEQYF.

The rearrangement uses TRBV9 and TRBJ2-1; with no DNA, the TCRdb D assignment of TRBD2 cannot be verified. Germline CDR1 and CDR2: SGDLS and YYNGEE. The CDR3 spans 16 residues. CDR3 loop: CASSVGSGGGYNEQFF.

V and J are TRBV29-1 and TRBJ2-3; lacking DNA, the TRBD1 call made by TCRdb goes unchecked. The CDR3 totals 14 residues. Germline CDR1 is SQVTM and CDR2 is ANQGSEA. This chain's CDR3 is CSVTGTGVTDTQYF.

The chain links TRBV6-5 to TRBJ2-3; TCRdb designates TRBD1, a call that cannot be tested without DNA. The CDR3 runs 16 residues. The germline V gene has CDR1 MNHEY and CDR2 SVGAGI. The CDR3 here is CASSSEPGQGTDTQYF.

V gene TRBV6-5 combines with J gene TRBJ2-3; TCRdb gives TRBD2 as the D gene, but with no DNA this cannot be confirmed. CDR1 is MNHEY, CDR2 SVGAGI, per germline. The CDR3 spans 15 residues. CDR3 amino acids: CASTSGGPATDTQYF.

The chain is built from TRBV28 and TRBJ2-1; absent DNA, TCRdb's TRBD2 call cannot be checked. The CDR3 sequence is 15 residues long. Per germline, CDR1 MDHEN and CDR2 SYDVKM. This CDR3 is CASRPGRALWHEQFF.

The CDR3 loop is CASRGAAMDTQYF. This sequence joins TRBV7-3 and TRBJ2-3; TCRdb's D call, TRBD1, is unchecked because there is no DNA. This CDR3 has 13 amino acids. Per the germline V gene, CDR1 is SGHTA and CDR2 is FQGTGA.

The V gene is TRBV4-1, the J gene TRBJ2-1; TCRdb gives TRBD2 as the D gene, but with no DNA this cannot be confirmed. This CDR3 contains 17 residues. CDR1 MGHRA and CDR2 YSYEKL come from the germline V gene. The CDR3 spells CASSTTPAGLRYNEQFF.

This clonotype is called medium-sized based on its frequency. This chain links TRBV7-9 with TRBJ2-1; TCRdb lists TRBD1, though no DNA is available to test this call. Per germline, CDR1 SEHNR and CDR2 FQNEAQ (reference sequence). CDR3 length: 16 amino acids. This CDR3 reads CASSVSGGQGYNEQFF. The full variable domain, rest sourced from reference TRBV7-9 and TRBJ2-1, is DTGVSQNPRHKITKRGQNVTFRCDPISEHNRLYWYRQTLGQGPEFLTYFQNEAQLEKSRLLSDRFSAERPKGSFSTLEIQRTEQGDSAMYLCASSVSGGQGYNEQFFGPGTRLTVL.